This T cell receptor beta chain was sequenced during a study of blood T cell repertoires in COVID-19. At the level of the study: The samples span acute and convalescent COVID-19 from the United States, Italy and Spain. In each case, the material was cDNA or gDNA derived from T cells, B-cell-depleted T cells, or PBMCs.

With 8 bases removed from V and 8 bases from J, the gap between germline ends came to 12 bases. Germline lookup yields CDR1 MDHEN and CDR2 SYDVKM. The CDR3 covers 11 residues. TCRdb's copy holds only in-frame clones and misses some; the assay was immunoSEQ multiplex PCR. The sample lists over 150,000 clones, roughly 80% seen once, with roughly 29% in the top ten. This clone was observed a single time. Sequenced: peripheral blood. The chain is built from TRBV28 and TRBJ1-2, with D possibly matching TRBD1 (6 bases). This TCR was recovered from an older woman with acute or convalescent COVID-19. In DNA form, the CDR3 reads TGTGCCAGCGGCTATAGGGGGGGCTACACCTTC. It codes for CASGYRGGYTF.